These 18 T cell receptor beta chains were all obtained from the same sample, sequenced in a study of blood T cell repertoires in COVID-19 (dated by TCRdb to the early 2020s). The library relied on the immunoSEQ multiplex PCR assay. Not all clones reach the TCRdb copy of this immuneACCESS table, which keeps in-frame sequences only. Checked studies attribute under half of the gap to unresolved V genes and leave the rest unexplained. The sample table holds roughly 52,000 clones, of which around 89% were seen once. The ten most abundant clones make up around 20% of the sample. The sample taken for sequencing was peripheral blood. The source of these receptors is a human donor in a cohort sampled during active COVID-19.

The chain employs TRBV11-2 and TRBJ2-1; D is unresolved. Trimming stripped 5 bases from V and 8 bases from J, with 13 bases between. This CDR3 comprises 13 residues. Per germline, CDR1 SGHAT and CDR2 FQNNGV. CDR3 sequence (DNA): TGTGCCAGCAGCAACAATCGCCTCGATGAGCAGTTCTTC. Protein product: CASSNNRLDEQFF.

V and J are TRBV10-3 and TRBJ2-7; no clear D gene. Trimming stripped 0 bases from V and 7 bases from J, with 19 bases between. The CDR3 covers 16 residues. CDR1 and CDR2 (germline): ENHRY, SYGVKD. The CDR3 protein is CAISESPDTPSLEQYF. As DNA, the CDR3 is TGTGCCATCAGTGAGTCCCCCGACACCCCGTCATTGGAGCAGTACTTC.

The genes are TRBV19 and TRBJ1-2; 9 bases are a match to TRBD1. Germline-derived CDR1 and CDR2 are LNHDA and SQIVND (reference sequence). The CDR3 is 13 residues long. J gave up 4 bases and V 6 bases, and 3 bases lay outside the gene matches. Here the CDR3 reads CASRLTGGYGYTF. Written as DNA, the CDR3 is TGTGCCAGTAGGTTGACAGGGGGCTATGGCTACACCTTC.

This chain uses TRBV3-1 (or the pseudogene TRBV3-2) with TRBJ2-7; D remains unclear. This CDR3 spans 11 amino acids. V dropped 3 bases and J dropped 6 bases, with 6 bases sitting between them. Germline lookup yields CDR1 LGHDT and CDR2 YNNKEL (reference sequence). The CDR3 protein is CASSQAVEQYF. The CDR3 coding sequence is TGTGCCAGCAGCCAGGCCGTCGAGCAGTACTTC.

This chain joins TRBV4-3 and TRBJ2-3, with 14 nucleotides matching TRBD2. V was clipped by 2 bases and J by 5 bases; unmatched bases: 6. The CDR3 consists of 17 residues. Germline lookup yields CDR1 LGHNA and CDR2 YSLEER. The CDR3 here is CASSQRLAGGPGDTQYF. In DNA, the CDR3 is TGCGCCAGCAGCCAAAGACTAGCGGGGGGGCCGGGAGATACGCAGTATTTT.

Written as DNA, the CDR3 is TGTGCCAGCAGTCCGGGACTCGACAATGAGCAGTTCTTC. It encodes CASSPGLDNEQFF. V and J are TRBV6-2 or TRBV6-3 and TRBJ2-1; TRBD2 is a possible D gene (6 bases). Germline CDR1 is MNHEY and CDR2 is SVGEGT. Trimming shortened V by 5 bases and J by 5 bases, and 10 bases separated the two germline ends. This CDR3 is 13 amino acids long.

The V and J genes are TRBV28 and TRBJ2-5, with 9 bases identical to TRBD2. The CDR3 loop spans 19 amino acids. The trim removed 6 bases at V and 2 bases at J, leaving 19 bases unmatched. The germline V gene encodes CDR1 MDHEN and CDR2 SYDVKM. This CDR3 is CASSSPLPGAGGLQETQYF. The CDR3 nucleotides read TGTGCCAGCAGCTCCCCACTTCCGGGAGCGGGGGGTCTACAAGAGACCCAGTACTTC. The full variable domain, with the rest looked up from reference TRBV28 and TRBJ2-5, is DVKVTQSSRYLVKRTGEKVFLECVQDMDHENMFWYRQDPGLGLRLIYFSYDVKMKEKGDIPEGYSVSREKKERFSLILESASTNQTSMYLCASSSPLPGAGGLQETQYFGPGTRLLVL.

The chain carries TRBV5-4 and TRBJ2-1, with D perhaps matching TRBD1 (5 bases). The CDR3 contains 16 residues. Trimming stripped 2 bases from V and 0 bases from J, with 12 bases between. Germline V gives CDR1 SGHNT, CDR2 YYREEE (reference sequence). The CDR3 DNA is TGTGCCAGCAGCTTTGGGGCAGCGAGCTCCTACAATGAGCAGTTCTTC. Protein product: CASSFGAASSYNEQFF.

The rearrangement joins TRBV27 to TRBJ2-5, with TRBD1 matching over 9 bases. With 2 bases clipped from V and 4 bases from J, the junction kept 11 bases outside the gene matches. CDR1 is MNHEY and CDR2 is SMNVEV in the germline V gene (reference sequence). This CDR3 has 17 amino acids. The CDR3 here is CASSLIGTGPFGETQYF. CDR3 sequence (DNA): TGTGCCAGCAGTTTAATAGGGACAGGGCCGTTCGGAGAGACCCAGTACTTC.

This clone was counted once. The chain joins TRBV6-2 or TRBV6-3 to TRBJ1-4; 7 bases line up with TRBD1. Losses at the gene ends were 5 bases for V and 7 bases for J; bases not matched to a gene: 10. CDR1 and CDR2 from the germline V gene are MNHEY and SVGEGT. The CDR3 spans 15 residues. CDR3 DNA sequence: TGTGCCAGCAGTGGGATGGACAGGCTCGTTGAAAAACTGTTTTTT. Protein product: CASSGMDRLVEKLFF.

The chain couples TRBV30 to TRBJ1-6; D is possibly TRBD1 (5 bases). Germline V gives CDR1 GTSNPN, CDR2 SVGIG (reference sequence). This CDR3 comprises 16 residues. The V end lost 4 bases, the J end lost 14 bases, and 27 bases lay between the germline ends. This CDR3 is CAWTWVTGLSGGALHF. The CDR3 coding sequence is TGTGCCTGGACTTGGGTGACCGGACTTTCCGGGGGGGCCCTCCACTTT.

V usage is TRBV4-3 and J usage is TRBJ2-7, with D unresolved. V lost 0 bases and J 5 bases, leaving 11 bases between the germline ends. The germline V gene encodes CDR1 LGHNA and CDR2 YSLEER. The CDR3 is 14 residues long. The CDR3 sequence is CASSQDRTFNEQYF. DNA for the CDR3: TGCGCCAGCAGCCAAGATCGAACTTTCAACGAGCAGTACTTC.

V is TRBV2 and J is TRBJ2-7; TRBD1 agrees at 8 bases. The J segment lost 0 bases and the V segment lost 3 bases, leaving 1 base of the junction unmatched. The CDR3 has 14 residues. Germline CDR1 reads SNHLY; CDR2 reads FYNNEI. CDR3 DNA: TGTGCCAGCAGTGATCAGGGGGCCTCCTACGAGCAGTACTTC. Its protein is CASSDQGASYEQYF.

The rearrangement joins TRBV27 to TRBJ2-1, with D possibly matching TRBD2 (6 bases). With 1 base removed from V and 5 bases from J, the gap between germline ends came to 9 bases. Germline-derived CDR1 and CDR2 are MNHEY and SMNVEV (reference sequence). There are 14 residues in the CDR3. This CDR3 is CASSLWRGHNEQFF. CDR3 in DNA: TGTGCCAGCAGTTTATGGCGGGGCCACAATGAGCAGTTCTTC.

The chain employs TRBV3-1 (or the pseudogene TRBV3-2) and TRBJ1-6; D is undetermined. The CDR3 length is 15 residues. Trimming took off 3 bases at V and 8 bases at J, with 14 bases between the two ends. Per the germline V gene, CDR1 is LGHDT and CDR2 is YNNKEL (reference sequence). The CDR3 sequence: CASSHLPRADSPLHF. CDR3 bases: TGTGCCAGCAGCCACTTGCCCCGTGCAGATTCACCCCTCCACTTT.

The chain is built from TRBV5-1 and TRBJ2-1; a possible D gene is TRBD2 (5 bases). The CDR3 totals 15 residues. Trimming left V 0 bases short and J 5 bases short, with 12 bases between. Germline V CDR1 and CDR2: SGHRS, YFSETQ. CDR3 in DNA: TGCGCCAGCAGCTTGGGAGGGATCGGGGACAATGAGCAGTTCTTC. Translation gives CASSLGGIGDNEQFF. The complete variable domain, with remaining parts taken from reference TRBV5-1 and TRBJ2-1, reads KAGVTQTPRYLIKTRGQQVTLSCSPISGHRSVSWYQQTPGQGLQFLFEYFSETQRNKGNFPGRFSGRQFSNSRSEMNVSTLELGDSALYLCASSLGGIGDNEQFFGPGTRLTVL.

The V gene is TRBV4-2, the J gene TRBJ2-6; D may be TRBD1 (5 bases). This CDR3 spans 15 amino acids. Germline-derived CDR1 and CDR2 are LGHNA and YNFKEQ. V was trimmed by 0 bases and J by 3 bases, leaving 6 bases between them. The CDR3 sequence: CASSQDQGGANVLTF. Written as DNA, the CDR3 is TGTGCCAGCAGCCAAGATCAGGGTGGGGCCAACGTCCTGACTTTC.

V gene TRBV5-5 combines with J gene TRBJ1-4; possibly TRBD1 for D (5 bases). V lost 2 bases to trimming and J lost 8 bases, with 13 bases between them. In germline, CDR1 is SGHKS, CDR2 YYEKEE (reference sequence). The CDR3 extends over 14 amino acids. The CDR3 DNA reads TGTGCCAGCAGCTTAGGACAAGGAGGGGAAAAACTGTTTTTT. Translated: CASSLGQGGEKLFF.